The clone carrying this TCR beta chain was observed a few times. Its antigen is not known. One end of the junction varies from germline; a read error may be responsible. These data originate in a study of read filtering for tumor transcriptome and immune sequencing. Overall study context: Among patients, some 17 were male and 14 female, aged about 45 to 85 (mean about 69). Revised staging placed eight or nine patients in R-ISS I, 15 to 20 in II, roughly 7 in III. DNase treatment preceded whole-transcriptome library preparation. Study observations and caveats: IR-seq and RNA-seq agreed better without single-read clonotypes.

CDR3 length: 14 amino acids. Germline assignment: CDR1 SGHRS and CDR2 YFSETQ. This library used 300 to 450 ng RNA and molecular barcoded adaptors spanning alpha/delta and beta/gamma chains. TCRdb fed the reads into MiXCR, producing one record per CDR3 protein. The sample lists approximately 38,000 distinct CDR3 sequences; roughly an eighth were seen once. The chain is built from TRBV5-1 and TRBJ2-2; D perhaps matches TRBD2 (5 bases). Sequencing was done on a sample of a population of CD138-negative cells sorted from bone marrow. This clonotype originated in a donor at least 40 years old with multiple myeloma. CDR3 sequence reads: CASGLPGNTGELLF. DNA of the CDR3: TGCGCCAGCGGCTTACCGGGAAACACCGGGGAGCTGCTTTTT.